This T cell receptor beta chain was recorded in a study of blood T cell repertoires in COVID-19. Profiled with immunoSEQ multiplex PCR; TCRdb holds only in-frame clones, not every one. The sample includes roughly 59,000 clones, about 78% of them seen just once. Germline V gives CDR1 SGHRS, CDR2 YFSETQ. CDR3 length equals 15 residues. J lost 7 bases, V lost 0 bases, and 1 base had no gene match. The chain carries TRBV5-1 and TRBJ2-1; 13 bases line up with TRBD2. The specimen was peripheral blood. The sequence came from a man of 80 years or more with acute or convalescent COVID-19. The CDR3 spells CASSLGLAGGNEQFF. In DNA form, the CDR3 reads TGCGCCAGCAGCTTGGGACTAGCGGGAGGTAATGAGCAGTTCTTC.